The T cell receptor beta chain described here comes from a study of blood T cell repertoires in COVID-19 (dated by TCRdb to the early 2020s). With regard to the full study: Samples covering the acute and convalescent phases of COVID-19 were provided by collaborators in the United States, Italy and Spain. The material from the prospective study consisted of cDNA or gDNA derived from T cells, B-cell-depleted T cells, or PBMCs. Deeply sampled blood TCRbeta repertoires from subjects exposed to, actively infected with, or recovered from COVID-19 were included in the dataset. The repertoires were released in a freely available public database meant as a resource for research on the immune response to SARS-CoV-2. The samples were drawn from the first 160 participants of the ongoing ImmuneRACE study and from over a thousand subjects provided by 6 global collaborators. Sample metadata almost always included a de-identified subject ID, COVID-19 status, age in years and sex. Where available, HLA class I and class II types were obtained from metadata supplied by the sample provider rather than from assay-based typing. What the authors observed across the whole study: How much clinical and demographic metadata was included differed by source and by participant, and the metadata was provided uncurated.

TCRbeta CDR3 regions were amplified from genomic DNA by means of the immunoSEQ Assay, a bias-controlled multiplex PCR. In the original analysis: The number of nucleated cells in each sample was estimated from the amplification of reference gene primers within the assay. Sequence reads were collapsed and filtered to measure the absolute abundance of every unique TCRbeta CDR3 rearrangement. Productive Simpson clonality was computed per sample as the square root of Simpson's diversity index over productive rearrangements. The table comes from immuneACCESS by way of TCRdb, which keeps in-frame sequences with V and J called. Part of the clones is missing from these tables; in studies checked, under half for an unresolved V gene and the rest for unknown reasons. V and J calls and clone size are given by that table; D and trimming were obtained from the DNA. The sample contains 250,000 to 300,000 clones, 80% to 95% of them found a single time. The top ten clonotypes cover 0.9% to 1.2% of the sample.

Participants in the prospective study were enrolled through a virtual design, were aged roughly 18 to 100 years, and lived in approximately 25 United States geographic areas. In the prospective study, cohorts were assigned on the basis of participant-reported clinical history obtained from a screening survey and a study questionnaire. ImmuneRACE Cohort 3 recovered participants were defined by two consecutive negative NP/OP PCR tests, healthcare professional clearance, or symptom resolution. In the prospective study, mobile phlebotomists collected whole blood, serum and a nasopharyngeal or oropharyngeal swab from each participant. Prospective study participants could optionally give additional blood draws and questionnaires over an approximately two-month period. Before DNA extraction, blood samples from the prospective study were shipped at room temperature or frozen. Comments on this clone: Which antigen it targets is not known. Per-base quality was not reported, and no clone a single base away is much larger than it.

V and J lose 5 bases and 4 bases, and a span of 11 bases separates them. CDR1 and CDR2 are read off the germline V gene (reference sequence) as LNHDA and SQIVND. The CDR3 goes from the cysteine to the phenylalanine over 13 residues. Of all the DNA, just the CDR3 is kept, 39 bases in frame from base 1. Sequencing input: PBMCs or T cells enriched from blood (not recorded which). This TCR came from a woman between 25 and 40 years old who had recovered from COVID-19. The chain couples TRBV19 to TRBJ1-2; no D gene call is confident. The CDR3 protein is CASSATARYGYTF. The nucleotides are TGTGCCAGTAGTGCAACAGCCCGCTATGGCTACACCTTC.